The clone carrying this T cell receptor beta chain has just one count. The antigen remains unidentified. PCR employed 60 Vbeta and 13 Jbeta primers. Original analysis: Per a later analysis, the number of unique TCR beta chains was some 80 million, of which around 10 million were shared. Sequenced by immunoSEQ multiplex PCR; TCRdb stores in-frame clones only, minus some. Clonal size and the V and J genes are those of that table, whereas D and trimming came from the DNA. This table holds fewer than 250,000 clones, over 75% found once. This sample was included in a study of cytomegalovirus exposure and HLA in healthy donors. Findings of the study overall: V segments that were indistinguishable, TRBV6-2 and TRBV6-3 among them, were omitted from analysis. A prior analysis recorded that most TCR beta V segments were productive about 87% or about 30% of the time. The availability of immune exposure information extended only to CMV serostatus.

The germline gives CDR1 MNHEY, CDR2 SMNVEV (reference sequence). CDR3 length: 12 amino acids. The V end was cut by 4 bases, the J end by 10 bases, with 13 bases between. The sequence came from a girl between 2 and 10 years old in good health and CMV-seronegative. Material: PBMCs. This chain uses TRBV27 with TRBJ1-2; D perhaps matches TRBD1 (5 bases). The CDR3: CASSSPPGIYTF. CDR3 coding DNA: TGTGCCAGCAGTTCTCCCCCAGGGATCTACACCTTC.